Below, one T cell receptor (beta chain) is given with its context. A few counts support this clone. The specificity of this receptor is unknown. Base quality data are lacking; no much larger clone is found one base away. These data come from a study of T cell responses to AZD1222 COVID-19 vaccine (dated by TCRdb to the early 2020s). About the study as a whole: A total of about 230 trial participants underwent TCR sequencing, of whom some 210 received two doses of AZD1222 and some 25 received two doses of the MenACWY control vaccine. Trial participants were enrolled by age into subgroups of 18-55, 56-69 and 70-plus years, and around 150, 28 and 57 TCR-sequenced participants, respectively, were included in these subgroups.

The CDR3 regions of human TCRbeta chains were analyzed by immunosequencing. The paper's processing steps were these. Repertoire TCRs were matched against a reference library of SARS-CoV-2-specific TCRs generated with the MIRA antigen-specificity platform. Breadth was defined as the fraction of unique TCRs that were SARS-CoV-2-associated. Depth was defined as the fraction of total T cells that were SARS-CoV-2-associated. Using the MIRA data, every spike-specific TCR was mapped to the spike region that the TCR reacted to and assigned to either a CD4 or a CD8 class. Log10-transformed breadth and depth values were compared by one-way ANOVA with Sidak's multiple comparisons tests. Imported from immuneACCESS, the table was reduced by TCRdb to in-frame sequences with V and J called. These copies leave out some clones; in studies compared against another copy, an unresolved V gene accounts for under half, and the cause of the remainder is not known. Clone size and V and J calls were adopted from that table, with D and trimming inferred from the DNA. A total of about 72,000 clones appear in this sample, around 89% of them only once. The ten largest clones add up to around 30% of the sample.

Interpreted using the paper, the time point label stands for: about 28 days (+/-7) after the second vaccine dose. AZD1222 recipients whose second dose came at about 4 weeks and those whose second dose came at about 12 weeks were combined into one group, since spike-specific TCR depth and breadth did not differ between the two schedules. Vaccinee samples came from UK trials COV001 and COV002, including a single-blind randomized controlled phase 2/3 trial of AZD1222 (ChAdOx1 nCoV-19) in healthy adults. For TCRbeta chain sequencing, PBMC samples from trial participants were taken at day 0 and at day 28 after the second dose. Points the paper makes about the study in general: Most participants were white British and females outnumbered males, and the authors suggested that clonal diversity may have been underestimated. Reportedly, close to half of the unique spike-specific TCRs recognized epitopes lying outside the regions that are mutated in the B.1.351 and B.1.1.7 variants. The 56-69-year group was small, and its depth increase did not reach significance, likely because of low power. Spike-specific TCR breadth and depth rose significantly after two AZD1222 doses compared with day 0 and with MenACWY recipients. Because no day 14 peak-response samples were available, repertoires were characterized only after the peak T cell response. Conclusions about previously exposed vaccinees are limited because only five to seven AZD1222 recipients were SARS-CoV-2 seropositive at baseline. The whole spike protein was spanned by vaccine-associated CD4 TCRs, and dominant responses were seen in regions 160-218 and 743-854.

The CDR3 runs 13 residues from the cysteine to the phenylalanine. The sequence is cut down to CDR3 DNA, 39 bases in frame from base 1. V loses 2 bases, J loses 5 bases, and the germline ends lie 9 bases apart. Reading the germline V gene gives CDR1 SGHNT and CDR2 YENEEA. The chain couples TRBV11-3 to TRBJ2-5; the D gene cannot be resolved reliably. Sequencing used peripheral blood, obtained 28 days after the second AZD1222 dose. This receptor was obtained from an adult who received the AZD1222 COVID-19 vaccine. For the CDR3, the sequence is CASSLIFMETQYF. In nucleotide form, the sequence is TGTGCCAGCAGCTTAATATTTATGGAGACCCAGTACTTC.